This T cell receptor (beta chain) was captured by sequencing in a study of blood T cells in healthy people across ages. Trimming at V came to 7 bases and at J to 3 bases, leaving 5 bases not matched to a gene. The germline CDR1 and CDR2 sequences are MDHEN and SYDVKM. There are 13 residues in the CDR3. It was with a sample-barcoded 5' primer and a J-beta primer mix that a second PCR of roughly 6 to 11 cycles was run. Each sample provided no less than 3 million CDR3-containing paired-end reads. TCRdb analysed the 5' RACE reads with MiXCR anew, one entry per CDR3 protein. The sample includes roughly 1,500,000 distinct CDR3 sequences, almost 35% of them seen just once. Total RNA extraction produced at least 5 micrograms (per sample) for the study.

The V and J genes are TRBV28 and TRBJ2-7; TRBD2 aligns across 8 bases. The TCR originated in a woman aged 30 to 39 in good health. The sequenced sample was blood. CDR3 sequence reads: CASMLAGVYEQYF. The CDR3 bases are TGTGCCAGCATGCTAGCGGGCGTCTACGAGCAGTACTTC.